A selection of T cell receptor beta chains follows, all from one sample in a study of blood T cell repertoires in COVID-19. Clones were read by immunoSEQ multiplex PCR, and TCRdb kept only the in-frame ones, dropping some. This sample has approximately 250,000 clones, with roughly 84% found just once. The specimen was peripheral blood. All receptors come from a woman aged 40 to 50 who had recovered from COVID-19. Each CDR3 is given with its conserved first and last residue. The D gene is left open where the match is weak. Not all rows give a size; the values are once, few, many and, for expanded clones, a class.

D gene: .; J gene: TRBJ1-3; V gene: TRBV5-1; clone size: .; CDR3 DNA: TGCGCCAGCAGCCCCACGCGAGGGTCCGGCGGAAACACCATATATTTT; CDR3 protein: CASSPTRGSGGNTIYF
D gene: TRBD1; J gene: TRBJ1-2; V gene: TRBV27; clone size: few; CDR3 DNA: TGTGCCAGCAGTCCGGGACAGGGGTCTGGCTACACCTTC; CDR3 protein: CASSPGQGSGYTF
D gene: .; J gene: TRBJ2-5; V gene: TRBV3-1/TRBV3-2; clone size: .; CDR3 DNA: TGTGCCAGCAGCCAGGCGGGACAGCAAGAGACCCAGTACTTC; CDR3 protein: CASSQAGQQETQYF
D gene: .; J gene: TRBJ2-3; V gene: TRBV4-2; clone size: .; CDR3 DNA: TGTGCCAGCAGCCGGACAGGCACAGATACGCAGTATTTT; CDR3 protein: CASSRTGTDTQYF
D gene: .; J gene: TRBJ1-4; V gene: TRBV29-1; clone size: .; CDR3 DNA: TGCAGCGTTCTAAGCGGGGTAAATGAAAAACTGTTTTTT; CDR3 protein: CSVLSGVNEKLFF
D gene: TRBD1; J gene: TRBJ1-2; V gene: TRBV4-1; clone size: .; CDR3 DNA: TGCGCCAGCAGCCAAGAACAGGGGGTTAGTGGCTACACCTTC; CDR3 protein: CASSQEQGVSGYTF
D gene: .; J gene: TRBJ1-6; V gene: TRBV12-3/TRBV12-4; clone size: .; CDR3 DNA: TGTGCCAGCAGCCGCGAAAAGAATTCACCCCTCCACTTT; CDR3 protein: CASSREKNSPLHF
D gene: .; J gene: TRBJ2-4; V gene: TRBV12-1; clone size: .; CDR3 DNA: TGTGCCAGCAGCCCAGAGGGGGGGAGCCTTCAGTACTTC; CDR3 protein: CASSPEGGSLQYF
D gene: TRBD1; J gene: TRBJ2-3; V gene: TRBV5-1; clone size: .; CDR3 DNA: TGCGCCAGCAGCAAACAGGGGGCCGTGACAGATACGCAGTATTTT; CDR3 protein: CASSKQGAVTDTQYF
D gene: .; J gene: TRBJ2-7; V gene: TRBV9; clone size: .; CDR3 DNA: TGTGCCAGCAGCGTAGACTCGTACCCGGTTCTAGAGCAGTACTTC; CDR3 protein: CASSVDSYPVLEQYF
D gene: .; J gene: TRBJ1-5; V gene: TRBV4-1; clone size: once; CDR3 DNA: TGCGCCAGCAGCCAGGAAGGGACACGGCGGGAGCCCCAGCATTTT; CDR3 protein: CASSQEGTRREPQHF
D gene: .; J gene: TRBJ2-7; V gene: TRBV28; clone size: .; CDR3 DNA: TGTGCCTCCCAGGGACTGCAGTCCTACGAGCAGTACTTC; CDR3 protein: CASQGLQSYEQYF
D gene: .; J gene: TRBJ1-3; V gene: TRBV18; clone size: .; CDR3 DNA: TGTGCCAGCTCACCACCTTCGGGGGGTACTGGAAACACCATATATTTT; CDR3 protein: CASSPPSGGTGNTIYF
D gene: .; J gene: TRBJ1-1; V gene: TRBV7-6; clone size: .; CDR3 DNA: TGTGCCAGCAGCCTGCAGGTCAACACTGAAGCTTTCTTT; CDR3 protein: CASSLQVNTEAFF
D gene: TRBD2; J gene: TRBJ2-3; V gene: TRBV10-2; clone size: .; CDR3 DNA: TGCGCCAGCAGCGCCCGACTAGCGGGGGGGCCGGATACGCAGTATTTT; CDR3 protein: CASSARLAGGPDTQYF
D gene: .; J gene: TRBJ1-6; V gene: TRBV3-1/TRBV3-2; clone size: once; CDR3 DNA: TGTGCCAGCAGCCATAGGGGGTTAAGCCGTAATTCACCCCTCCACTTT; CDR3 protein: CASSHRGLSRNSPLHF
D gene: TRBD1; J gene: TRBJ1-2; V gene: TRBV28; clone size: .; CDR3 DNA: TGTGCCAGCAGTCCCACGGACAGGGGACCGGGTGGCTACACCTTC; CDR3 protein: CASSPTDRGPGGYTF
D gene: .; J gene: TRBJ1-2; V gene: TRBV2; clone size: .; CDR3 DNA: TGTGCCAGCAGTGAGGGAAAGGGGTTTTATGGCTACACCTTC; CDR3 protein: CASSEGKGFYGYTF
D gene: TRBD2; J gene: TRBJ2-5; V gene: TRBV7-2; clone size: once; CDR3 DNA: TGTGCCAGCAGCTTAAGGCTAGCGGGGGGGCGAGAGACCCAGTACTTC; CDR3 protein: CASSLRLAGGRETQYF
D gene: TRBD1; J gene: TRBJ1-1; V gene: TRBV18; clone size: .; CDR3 DNA: TGTGCCAGCTCGTCGGACAGGGGGGACACTGAAGCTTTCTTT; CDR3 protein: CASSSDRGDTEAFF
D gene: .; J gene: TRBJ1-4; V gene: TRBV28; clone size: .; CDR3 DNA: TGTGCCAGCAGTTACTACGGATCAGGGCGGGAAAAACTGTTTTTT; CDR3 protein: CASSYYGSGREKLFF
D gene: .; J gene: TRBJ1-1; V gene: TRBV2; clone size: once; CDR3 DNA: TGTGCCAGCACAGGGGCTGTCACTGAAGCTTTCTTT; CDR3 protein: CASTGAVTEAFF
D gene: .; J gene: TRBJ1-6; V gene: TRBV13; clone size: .; CDR3 DNA: TGTGCCAGCACCCTGAGGACACCGCGGCCTTATTCACCCCTCCACTTT; CDR3 protein: CASTLRTPRPYSPLHF
D gene: .; J gene: TRBJ1-2; V gene: TRBV5-1; clone size: few; CDR3 DNA: TGCGCCAGCAGCTTAAGGGGTACAGGCCCTACAAACTATGGCTACACCTTC; CDR3 protein: CASSLRGTGPTNYGYTF
D gene: .; J gene: TRBJ2-5; V gene: TRBV29-1; clone size: .; CDR3 DNA: TGCAGCGCCGGGGCTGGACAGACCCAGTACTTC; CDR3 protein: CSAGAGQTQYF
D gene: .; J gene: TRBJ2-3; V gene: TRBV18; clone size: .; CDR3 DNA: TGTGCCAGCTCATCTCTGTCGGGCGGGGTCACAGATACGCAGTATTTT; CDR3 protein: CASSSLSGGVTDTQYF
D gene: TRBD1; J gene: TRBJ1-3; V gene: TRBV29-1; clone size: once; CDR3 DNA: TGCAGCGTTTACGACAGGGGCAGGAACACCATATATTTT; CDR3 protein: CSVYDRGRNTIYF
D gene: .; J gene: TRBJ1-5; V gene: TRBV29-1; clone size: .; CDR3 DNA: TGCAGCGTGGTAGACGGGGACTATCAGCCCCAGCATTTT; CDR3 protein: CSVVDGDYQPQHF
D gene: .; J gene: TRBJ1-1; V gene: TRBV5-1; clone size: .; CDR3 DNA: TGCGCCAGCAGCTTTAGGACAGCGAACACTGAAGCTTTCTTT; CDR3 protein: CASSFRTANTEAFF
D gene: .; J gene: TRBJ2-7; V gene: TRBV6-5; clone size: .; CDR3 DNA: TGTGCCAGCAGTTTTAGCCCCGGGACAACTCCGGGGGAGCAGTACTTC; CDR3 protein: CASSFSPGTTPGEQYF